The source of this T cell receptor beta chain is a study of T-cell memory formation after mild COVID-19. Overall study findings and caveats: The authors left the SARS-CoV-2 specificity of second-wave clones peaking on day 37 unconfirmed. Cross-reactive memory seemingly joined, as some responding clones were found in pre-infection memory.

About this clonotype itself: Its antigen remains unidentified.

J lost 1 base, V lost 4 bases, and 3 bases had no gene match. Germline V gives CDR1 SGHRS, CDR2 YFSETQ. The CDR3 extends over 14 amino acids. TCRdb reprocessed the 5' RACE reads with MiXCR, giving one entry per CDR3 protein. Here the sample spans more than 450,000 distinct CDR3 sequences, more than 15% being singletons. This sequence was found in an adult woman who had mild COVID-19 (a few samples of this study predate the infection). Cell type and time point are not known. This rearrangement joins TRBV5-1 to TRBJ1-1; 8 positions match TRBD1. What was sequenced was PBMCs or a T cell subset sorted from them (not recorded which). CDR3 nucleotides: TGCGCCAGCAGCGGGACAGGAGAGAACACTGAAGCTTTCTTT. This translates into CASSGTGENTEAFF.